One and the same sample provided the 5 T cell receptor beta chains below, sequenced in a study of cytomegalovirus exposure and HLA in healthy donors. Both 60 Vbeta primers and 13 Jbeta primers went into the PCR. The repertoire was sequenced with immunoSEQ multiplex PCR; TCRdb's copy has only in-frame clones and lacks some. The repertoire consists of approximately 150,000 clones, with 80% to 90% occurring once and the leading ten covering roughly a tenth. The sequenced sample was PBMCs. All receptors derive from a man aged 45-65 years in good health and CMV-seropositive.

The chain is built from TRBV7-8 and TRBJ2-2, with D possibly being TRBD2 (6 bases). This CDR3 contains 17 residues. The germline gives CDR1 SGHVS, CDR2 FQNEAQ. Trimming left V 5 bases short and J 3 bases short, with 19 bases between. The CDR3 spells CASSRSMRGTDTGELFF. The CDR3 DNA reads as TGTGCCAGCAGCCGTTCGATGCGGGGTACGGACACCGGGGAGCTGTTTTTT.

The CDR3 loop is CASSPRQGPYEQYF. Written as DNA, the CDR3 is TGTGCCAGCAGCCCTCGACAGGGTCCCTACGAGCAGTACTTC. The chain recombines TRBV7-2 with TRBJ2-5, with 7 bases identical to TRBD1. The end of the DNA is better explained by TRBJ2-7, so the J call may be wrong. The germline gives CDR1 SGHTA, CDR2 FQGNSA. The CDR3 is made up of 14 amino acids.

The CDR3 region has the DNA TGTGCCAGCAGTCAGGCACAGGGGAATAATTCACCCCTCCACTTT. The encoded protein is CASSQAQGNNSPLHF. The gene calls are TRBV4-2 and TRBJ1-6; 7 bases are shared with TRBD1. Germline-derived CDR1 and CDR2 are LGHNA and YNFKEQ. Germline trimming cut 6 bases from V and 5 bases from J; bases unmatched to any gene: 7. The CDR3 contains 15 residues.

V is TRBV2 and J is TRBJ2-2, with D possibly TRBD1 on 6 matching bases. The CDR3 has 18 residues. Trimming took off 3 bases at V and 2 bases at J, with 19 bases between the two ends. Germline CDR1 and CDR2: SNHLY and FYNNEI. CDR3 nucleotides: TGTGCCAGCAGTGAGGAGGCAGGGGCGACTCCTAACACCGGGGAGCTGTTTTTT. This gives the protein CASSEEAGATPNTGELFF.

The J gene is TRBJ2-5, the V gene TRBV6-5; 8 nucleotides match TRBD2. The trim removed 2 bases at V and 5 bases at J, leaving 7 bases unmatched. This CDR3 is built from 15 residues. Germline V gene lookup returns CDR1 MNHEY and CDR2 SVGAGI. CDR3 protein: CASSYGAGVRETQYF. The CDR3, as DNA: TGTGCCAGCAGTTACGGAGCGGGAGTTCGCGAGACCCAGTACTTC.